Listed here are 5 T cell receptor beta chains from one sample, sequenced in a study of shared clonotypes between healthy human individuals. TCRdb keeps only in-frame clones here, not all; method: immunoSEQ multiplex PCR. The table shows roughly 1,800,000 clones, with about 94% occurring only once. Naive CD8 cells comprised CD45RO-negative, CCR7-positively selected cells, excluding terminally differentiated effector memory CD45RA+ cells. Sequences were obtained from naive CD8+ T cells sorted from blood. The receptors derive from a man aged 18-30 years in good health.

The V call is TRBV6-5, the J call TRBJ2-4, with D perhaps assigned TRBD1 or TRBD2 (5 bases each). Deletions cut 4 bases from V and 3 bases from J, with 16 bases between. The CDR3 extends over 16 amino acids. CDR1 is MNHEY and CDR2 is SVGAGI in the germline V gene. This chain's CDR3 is CASSSGTEGCKNIQYF. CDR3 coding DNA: TGTGCCAGCAGTTCGGGGACCGAGGGGTGCAAAAACATTCAGTACTTC.

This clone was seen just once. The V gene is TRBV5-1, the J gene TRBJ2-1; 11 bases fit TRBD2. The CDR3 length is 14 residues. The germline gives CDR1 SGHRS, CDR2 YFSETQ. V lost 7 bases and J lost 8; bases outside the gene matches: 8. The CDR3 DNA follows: TGCGCCAGCGCTCTAGCGGGGGGAAACCATGAGCAGTTCTTC. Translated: CASALAGGNHEQFF.

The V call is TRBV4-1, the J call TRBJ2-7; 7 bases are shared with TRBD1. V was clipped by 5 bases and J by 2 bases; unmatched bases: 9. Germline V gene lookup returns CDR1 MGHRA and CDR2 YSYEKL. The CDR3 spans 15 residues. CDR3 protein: CASSSTGVSAYEQYF. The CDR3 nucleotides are TGCGCCAGCAGCTCAACAGGGGTGTCCGCCTACGAGCAGTACTTC.

The CDR3 region is CASSENPPGYTF. As DNA, the CDR3 is TGTGCCAGTAGTGAGAACCCGCCTGGCTACACCTTC. V usage is TRBV19 and J usage is TRBJ1-2; unclear D gene. The germline V gene encodes CDR1 LNHDA and CDR2 SQIVND (reference sequence). The V end was cut by 5 bases, the J end by 7 bases, with 11 bases between. The CDR3 runs 12 residues. The full variable domain, rest sourced from reference TRBV19 and TRBJ1-2, is DGGITQSPKYLFRKEGQNVTLSCEQNLNHDAMYWYRQDPGQGLRLIYYSQIVNDFQKGDIAEGYSVSREKKESFPLTVTSAQKNPTAFYLCASSENPPGYTFGSGTRLTVV.

The CDR3 reads CASSQRWGVYEQYF. The DNA for the CDR3 is TGCGCCAGCAGCCAGAGGTGGGGGGTCTACGAGCAGTACTTC. The chain links TRBV4-3 to TRBJ2-7, with a possible D match to TRBD2 (6 bases). The V end lost 3 bases, the J end lost 3 bases, and 12 bases lay between the germline ends. CDR1 LGHNA and CDR2 YSLEER come from the germline V gene. The CDR3 loop spans 14 amino acids.